The 27 T cell receptor beta chains below all came from one sample that was sequenced in a study of identical twins. Via MiXCR, TCRdb re-called the 5' RACE reads, giving one row per CDR3 protein. The sample lists 450,000 or so distinct CDR3 sequences, over 12% occurring once. These data were likewise used in another study, on yellow fever vaccine responses in identical twins.

Sequencing was done on a sample of CD4+ T cells sorted from blood. These receptors came from a woman under 30 in good health.

This clonotype has only a few counts. The V gene is TRBV18, the J gene TRBJ2-7; no clear D. Trimming took 2 bases from V and 2 from J, leaving 7 bases between them. This CDR3 spans 13 amino acids. In germline, CDR1 is KGHSH, CDR2 LQKENI. For the CDR3, the DNA is TGTGCCAGCTCACCAAGAACAGCCTACGAGCAGTACTTC. Encoded protein: CASSPRTAYEQYF.

The table lists this clonotype with many counts. The chain couples TRBV29-1 to TRBJ2-5; 9 nucleotides line up with TRBD1. This CDR3 contains 13 residues. With V trimmed by 4 bases and J by 5 bases, 5 bases remained unmatched. CDR1 SQVTM and CDR2 ANQGSEA come from the germline V gene. The CDR3 region has the DNA TGCAGCGTTGCCACCGGGACAGGGGAGACCCAGTACTTC. This gives the protein CSVATGTGETQYF.

This clonotype came up a few times. The V call is TRBV2, the J call TRBJ2-1; possibly TRBD2 for D (7 bases). With 7 bases removed from V and 0 bases from J, the gap between germline ends came to 16 bases. This CDR3 contains 16 residues. The germline V gene encodes CDR1 SNHLY and CDR2 FYNNEI. The CDR3 nucleotides are TGTGCCAGCAAGGGGGGGATCCTAAGCTCCTACAATGAGCAGTTCTTC. This codes for CASKGGILSSYNEQFF. The full variable domain, with the rest looked up from reference TRBV2 and TRBJ2-1, is EPEVTQTPSHQVTQMGQEVILRCVPISNHLYFYWYRQILGQKVEFLVSFYNNEISEKSEIFDDQFSVERPDGSNFTLKIRSTKLEDSAMYFCASKGGILSSYNEQFFGPGTRLTVL.

The chain recombines TRBV11-2 with TRBJ2-3, with TRBD2 matching over 8 bases. The CDR3 is 15 amino acids. Germline V gives CDR1 SGHAT, CDR2 FQNNGV. With 1 base clipped from V and 6 bases from J, the junction kept 6 bases outside the gene matches. CDR3 protein: CASSLVGLGIDTQYF. In DNA, the CDR3 is TGTGCCAGCAGCTTAGTGGGACTAGGAATCGATACGCAGTATTTT.

This clonotype was found a few times. The rearrangement links TRBV3-1 to TRBJ2-7; TRBD2 matches 10 bases. This CDR3 contains 15 residues. Germline V gene lookup returns CDR1 LGHDT and CDR2 YNNKEL (reference sequence). The J segment lost 4 bases and the V segment lost 3 bases, leaving 6 bases of the junction unmatched. The CDR3 spells CASSQNLAGVYEQYF. In nucleotides, the CDR3 is TGTGCCAGCAGCCAGAATCTAGCGGGGGTATACGAGCAGTACTTC.

The genes are TRBV6-2 or TRBV6-3 and TRBJ2-1, with 9 bases that match TRBD2. The germline V gene has CDR1 MNHEY and CDR2 SVGEGT. The J segment lost 4 bases and the V segment lost 3 bases, leaving 4 bases of the junction unmatched. The CDR3 has 15 amino acids. Written as DNA, the CDR3 is TGTGCCAGCAGTTATGCTAGCGGGGAATACAATGAGCAGTTCTTC. It specifies CASSYASGEYNEQFF.

The J gene is TRBJ2-3, the V gene TRBV14; possible D gene TRBD2, 5 bases. V gave up 3 bases and J gave up 5 bases, with 18 bases separating them. The CDR3 covers 16 residues. The V gene's germline CDR1 is SGHDN and CDR2 FVKESK. The CDR3 region is CASSQAQGLSLDTQYF. The DNA for the CDR3 is TGTGCCAGCAGCCAGGCGCAAGGACTTTCGCTAGATACGCAGTATTTT.

This clonotype showed up just a few times. The J gene is TRBJ2-7, the V gene TRBV6-1; 12 bases are a match to TRBD1. Per the germline V gene, CDR1 is MNHNS and CDR2 is SASEGT. Trimming cost V 5 bases and J 3 bases; bases outside gene matches: 14. The CDR3 is 18 amino acids. The CDR3 loop reads CASSRTLPGTGGRYEQYF. CDR3 DNA: TGTGCCAGCAGTAGAACTCTCCCCGGGACAGGGGGCCGCTACGAGCAGTACTTC.

The chain is built from TRBV5-1 and TRBJ2-2; maybe TRBD1 (6 bases). V dropped 2 bases and J dropped 0 bases, with 8 bases sitting between them. Per the germline V gene, CDR1 is SGHRS and CDR2 is YFSETQ. The CDR3 extends over 15 amino acids. The CDR3 DNA follows: TGCGCCAGCAGCTTCCGACAGGCGAACACCGGGGAGCTGTTTTTT. This translates into CASSFRQANTGELFF.

This clonotype has at least ten counts. V gene TRBV10-1 combines with J gene TRBJ1-3, with D possibly TRBD1 on 5 matching bases. The V and J ends lost 6 bases and 3 bases respectively, with 15 bases between them. Per germline, CDR1 WNHNN and CDR2 SYGVQD (reference sequence). The CDR3 extends over 15 amino acids. CDR3 nucleotide sequence: TGCGCCAGCAGGCAAGACAGCGTTTTTGGAAACACCATATATTTT. Protein product: CASRQDSVFGNTIYF.

This clonotype was recorded a few times. The CDR3 reads CASSFADSGETQYF. CDR3 sequence (DNA): TGTGCCAGCAGTTTCGCAGACAGCGGGGAGACCCAGTACTTC. The J gene is TRBJ2-5, the V gene TRBV6-2 or TRBV6-3, with D perhaps matching TRBD2 (6 bases). Trimming cost V 4 bases and J 5 bases, with 14 bases left between them. This CDR3 is built from 14 residues. CDR1 MNHEY and CDR2 SVGEGT come from the germline V gene.

This chain links TRBV28 with TRBJ2-7, with 14 positions matching TRBD2. The V segment lost 6 bases and the J segment 13 bases; nucleotides outside the gene matches: 8. The V gene's germline CDR1 is MDHEN and CDR2 SYDVKM. The CDR3 totals 13 residues. The chain's CDR3 is CASRLPGLAGVYF. The CDR3 coding sequence is TGTGCCAGCAGGCTACCGGGACTAGCGGGAGTCTACTTC. The variable domain in full, completed from reference TRBV28 and TRBJ2-7, reads DVKVTQSSRYLVKRTGEKVFLECVQDMDHENMFWYRQDPGLGLRLIYFSYDVKMKEKGDIPEGYSVSREKKERFSLILESASTNQTSMYLCASRLPGLAGVYFGPGTRLTVT.

In this sample, this clonotype turned up many times. The chain has TRBV7-2 and TRBJ2-1; tentative D call: TRBD2 (6 bases). This CDR3 has 15 residues. The germline gives CDR1 SGHTA, CDR2 FQGNSA. The V end lost 5 bases, the J end lost 7 bases, and 18 bases lay between the germline ends. The CDR3 reads CASSRLGVGGNEQFF. The CDR3 nucleotides are TGTGCCAGCAGCCGACTAGGGGTTGGGGGGAATGAGCAGTTCTTC.

Ten or more counts support this clonotype. The chain combines TRBV25-1 with TRBJ2-1; TRBD1 might be the D (6 bases). This CDR3 comprises 15 residues. V was trimmed by 7 bases and J by 2 bases, leaving 15 bases between them. Germline V gene sequence: CDR1 MGHDK, CDR2 SYGVNS. In nucleotides, the CDR3 is TGTGCCAGCAAGGGTTTACAGGGAACCTACAATGAGCAGTTCTTC. Translation gives CASKGLQGTYNEQFF.

The chain has TRBV7-3 and TRBJ2-1; D might be TRBD2 (6 bases). Trimming took 5 bases from V and 9 from J, leaving 11 bases between them. There are 12 residues in the CDR3. CDR1 and CDR2 from the germline V gene are SGHTA and FQGTGA. Written as DNA, the CDR3 is TGTGCCAGCAGCGCCACTAGCAGTGAGCAGTTCTTC. Translating it yields CASSATSSEQFF.

The table lists this clonotype with a few counts. The genes are TRBV6-1 and TRBJ1-6, with 7 bases aligning to TRBD1. The ends lost 8 bases at V and 8 bases at J; junction bases unmatched: 6. The CDR3 contains 13 residues. CDR1 MNHNS and CDR2 SASEGT come from the germline V gene. In nucleotides, the CDR3 is TGTGCCAGCGGCCGGGACAGTGATTCACCCCTCCACTTT. Translation: CASGRDSDSPLHF.

The chain recombines TRBV5-1 with TRBJ2-1; D is uncertain. This CDR3 has 14 amino acids. V lost 0 bases, J lost 1 base, and 5 bases lay in between. Germline lookup yields CDR1 SGHRS and CDR2 YFSETQ. The CDR3 sequence: CASSLVKSYNEQFF. In DNA, the CDR3 is TGCGCCAGCAGCTTGGTTAAGTCCTACAATGAGCAGTTCTTC. Together with reference TRBV5-1 and TRBJ2-1, the CDR3 gives the full variable domain: KAGVTQTPRYLIKTRGQQVTLSCSPISGHRSVSWYQQTPGQGLQFLFEYFSETQRNKGNFPGRFSGRQFSNSRSEMNVSTLELGDSALYLCASSLVKSYNEQFFGPGTRLTVL.

This clonotype was seen a few times. This chain connects TRBV4-3 to TRBJ2-7, with 10 bases fitting TRBD2. Looked up from germline, CDR1 is LGHNA and CDR2 is YSLEER. The J segment lost 3 bases and the V segment lost 0 bases, leaving 2 bases of the junction unmatched. This CDR3 is built from 15 residues. The CDR3 bases are TGCGCCAGCAGCCAAGAACGGACTAGCGGCTACGAGCAGTACTTC. It yields the protein CASSQERTSGYEQYF.

This clonotype was seen more than once but under ten times. This chain joins TRBV20-1 and TRBJ2-1; 8 bases align to TRBD2. Looked up from germline, CDR1 is DFQATT and CDR2 is SNEGSKA (reference sequence). CDR3 size: 14 residues. V shed 5 bases and J 3 bases; nucleotides not matched to a gene: 6. The CDR3 spells CSAQERGFYNEQFF. The DNA of the CDR3 is TGCAGTGCTCAAGAGCGGGGGTTCTACAATGAGCAGTTCTTC.

This clonotype was counted only a few times. The rearrangement joins TRBV5-5 to TRBJ2-7, with a possible D match to TRBD1 (6 bases). Germline V lookup: CDR1 SGHKS, CDR2 YYEKEE (reference sequence). Trimming left V 7 bases short and J 4 bases short, with 24 bases between. The CDR3 totals 16 residues. This chain's CDR3 is CASSKQGGSTLYEQYF. The CDR3 coding sequence is TGTGCCAGCTCGAAACAGGGCGGCAGCACCCTGTACGAGCAGTACTTC. Combining the CDR3 with reference TRBV5-5 and TRBJ2-7 gives the whole variable domain DAGVTQSPTHLIKTRGQQVTLRCSPISGHKSVSWYQQVLGQGPQFIFQYYEKEERGRGNFPDRFSARQFPNYSSELNVNALLLGDSALYLCASSKQGGSTLYEQYFGPGTRLTVT.

This clonotype has only a few counts. The chain joins TRBV18 to TRBJ1-5; TRBD1 matches 9 bases. With V trimmed by 4 bases and J by 6 bases, 4 bases remained unmatched. Germline V gene lookup returns CDR1 KGHSH and CDR2 LQKENI. The CDR3 runs 14 residues. The CDR3 DNA is TGTGCCAGCTCACGGACAGGGGAGATTCAGCCCCAGCATTTT. This gives the protein CASSRTGEIQPQHF.

A few counts support this clonotype. The CDR3 DNA is TGCAGTGCTAGAGCAGCCGGGAGCAACAAAGATACGCAGTATTTT. Its protein product is CSARAAGSNKDTQYF. The chain combines TRBV20-1 with TRBJ2-3; TRBD2 is a possible D gene (6 bases). This CDR3 is built from 15 residues. The germline V and J ends were trimmed by 1 base and 5 bases, with 16 bases remaining between them. CDR1 and CDR2 (germline): DFQATT, SNEGSKA (reference sequence).

This clonotype turned up a few times. The chain recombines TRBV20-1 with TRBJ2-3; 9 positions match TRBD2. The CDR3 consists of 16 residues. Germline V gives CDR1 DFQATT, CDR2 SNEGSKA (reference sequence). Trimming removed 0 bases from V and 1 base from J; junction bases left unmatched: 5. The CDR3 DNA is TGCAGTGCTAGAGATCCCGGACTAGCGCGCACAGATACGCAGTATTTT. The encoded protein is CSARDPGLARTDTQYF.

This clonotype has just a few counts. The chain recombines TRBV4-3 with TRBJ2-3, with D perhaps given as TRBD1 or TRBD2 (5 bases each). Trimming removed 1 base at V and 6 bases at J, with 17 bases between. Germline V gives CDR1 LGHNA, CDR2 YSLEER. The CDR3 has 16 amino acids. The DNA for the CDR3 is TGCGCCAGCAGCCAAGGAGGGGCAGCCTACCTGGATACGCAGTATTTT. Translation gives CASSQGGAAYLDTQYF.

CDR3 residues: CASSQSGFGEKLFF. CDR3 nucleotide sequence: TGTGCCAGCAGTCAATCAGGTTTTGGTGAAAAACTGTTTTTT. The chain links TRBV28 to TRBJ1-4; no clear D gene. CDR1 and CDR2 (germline): MDHEN, SYDVKM. The V and J ends lost 5 bases and 7 bases respectively, with 14 bases between them. This CDR3 region has 14 residues.

A few counts support this clonotype. This chain connects TRBV10-3 to TRBJ2-3; the D is unclear. The CDR3 sequence is 14 residues long. Between the trimmed V and J ends, which lost 6 bases and 0 bases, there was a span of 10 bases. Germline-derived CDR1 and CDR2 are ENHRY and SYGVKD. The CDR3 sequence is CAISQGGSTDTQYF. CDR3 sequence (DNA): TGTGCCATCAGCCAAGGTGGAAGCACAGATACGCAGTATTTT.

The genes are TRBV6-5 and TRBJ2-1; 7 bases fit TRBD1. Unmatched junction bases numbered 10, after V lost 5 bases and J lost 15 bases. CDR3 length equals 12 residues. CDR1 and CDR2 (germline): MNHEY, SVGAGI. Written as DNA, the CDR3 is TGTGCCAGCAGTACCCCGTTGGGACAGCCGTTCTTC. Its protein is CASSTPLGQPFF.